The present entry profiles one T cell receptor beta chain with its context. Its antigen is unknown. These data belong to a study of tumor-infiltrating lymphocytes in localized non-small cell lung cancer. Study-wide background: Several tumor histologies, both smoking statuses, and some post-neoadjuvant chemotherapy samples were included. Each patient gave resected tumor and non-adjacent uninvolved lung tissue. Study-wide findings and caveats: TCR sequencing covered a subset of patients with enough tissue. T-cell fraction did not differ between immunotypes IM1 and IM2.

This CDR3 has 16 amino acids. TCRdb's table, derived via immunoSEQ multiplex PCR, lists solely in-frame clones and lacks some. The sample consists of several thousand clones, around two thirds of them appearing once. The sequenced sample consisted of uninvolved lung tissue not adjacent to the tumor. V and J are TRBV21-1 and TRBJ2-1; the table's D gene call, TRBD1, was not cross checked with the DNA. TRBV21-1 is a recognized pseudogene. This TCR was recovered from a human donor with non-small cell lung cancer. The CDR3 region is CASTSEERGSYNEQFF. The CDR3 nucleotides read TGTGCCAGCACCTCAGAGGAGAGGGGGTCCTACAATGAGCAGTTCTTC.